This TCR beta chain is drawn from a study of Ad26.COV2.S vaccination and SARS-CoV-2 variants. The germline V gene encodes CDR1 KGHSH and CDR2 LQKENI. The length of the CDR3 is 15 residues. Trimming removed 0 bases from V and 1 base from J, with 9 bases in between. Here immunoSEQ multiplex PCR was the method, and the copy in TCRdb shows in-frame clones only, minus some. The sample lists some 350,000 clones, approximately 81% occurring once. Treatment specified: roughly 18 received Ad26.COV2.S at low or high dose, single or two shots; five or six received placebo; per-sample allocation not given. Sampling took place 63 days after the first vaccine or placebo injection.

The starting material was peripheral blood, obtained in a trial of Ad26.COV2.S vaccine versus placebo. The clonotype originates from a person aged 18-65 years who received the Ad26.COV2.S COVID-19 vaccine or a placebo. The V and J genes are TRBV18 and TRBJ1-2, with D uncertain. In nucleotides, the CDR3 is TGTGCCAGCTCACCACCGACGGGTCGTAACTATGGCTACACCTTC. The encoded protein is CASSPPTGRNYGYTF. The entire variable domain, with the rest obtained from reference TRBV18 and TRBJ1-2, is as follows: NAGVMQNPRHLVRRRGQEARLRCSPMKGHSHVYWYRQLPEEGLKFMVYLQKENIIDESGMPKERFSAEFPKEGPSILRIQQVVRGDSAAYFCASSPPTGRNYGYTFGSGTRLTVV.